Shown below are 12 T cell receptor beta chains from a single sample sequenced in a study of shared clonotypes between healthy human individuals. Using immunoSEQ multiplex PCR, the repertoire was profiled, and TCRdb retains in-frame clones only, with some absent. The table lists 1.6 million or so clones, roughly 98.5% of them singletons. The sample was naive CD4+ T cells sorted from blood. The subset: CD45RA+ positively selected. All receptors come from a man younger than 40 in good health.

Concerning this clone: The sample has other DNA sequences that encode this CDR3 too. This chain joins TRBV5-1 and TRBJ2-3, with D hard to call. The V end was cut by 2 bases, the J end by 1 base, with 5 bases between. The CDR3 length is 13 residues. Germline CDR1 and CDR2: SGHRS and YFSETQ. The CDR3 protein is CASSFYGTDTQYF. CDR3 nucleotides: TGCGCCAGCAGCTTCTACGGCACAGATACGCAGTATTTT.

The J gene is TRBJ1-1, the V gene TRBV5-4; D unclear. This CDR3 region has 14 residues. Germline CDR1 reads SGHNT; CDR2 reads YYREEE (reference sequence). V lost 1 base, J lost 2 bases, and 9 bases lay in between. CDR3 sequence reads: CASSLRQRNTEAFF. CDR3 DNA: TGTGCCAGCAGCTTGCGGCAGAGAAACACTGAAGCTTTCTTT.

CDR3 protein: CASRSHGDPAKNIQYF. The CDR3 bases are TGTGCCAGCAGAAGCCACGGAGATCCAGCCAAAAACATTCAGTACTTC. This chain connects TRBV28 to TRBJ2-4; D unresolved. Deletions cut 6 bases from V and 0 bases from J, with 15 bases between. Germline V gene sequence: CDR1 MDHEN, CDR2 SYDVKM. The CDR3 spans 16 residues.

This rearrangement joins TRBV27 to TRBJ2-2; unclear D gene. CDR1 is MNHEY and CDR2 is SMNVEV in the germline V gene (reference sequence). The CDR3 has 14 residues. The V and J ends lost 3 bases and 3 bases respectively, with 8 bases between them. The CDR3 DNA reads TGTGCCAGCAGTTTCTGGTCTTACACCGGGGAGCTGTTTTTT. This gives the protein CASSFWSYTGELFF.

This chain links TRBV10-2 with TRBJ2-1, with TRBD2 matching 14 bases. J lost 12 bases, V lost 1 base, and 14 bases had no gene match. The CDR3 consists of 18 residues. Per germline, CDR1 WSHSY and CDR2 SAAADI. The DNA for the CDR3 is TGCGCCAGCAGTGAGTTCGGGACTAGCGGGAGCTGGCAAGGCGGGCAGTTCTTC. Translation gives CASSEFGTSGSWQGGQFF.

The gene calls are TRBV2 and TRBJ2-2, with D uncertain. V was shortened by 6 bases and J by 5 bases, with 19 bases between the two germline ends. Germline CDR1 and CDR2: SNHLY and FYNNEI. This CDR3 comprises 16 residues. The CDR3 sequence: CASRPTGPIRTGELFF. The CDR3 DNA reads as TGTGCCAGCAGGCCAACCGGGCCCATTAGAACCGGGGAGCTGTTTTTT.

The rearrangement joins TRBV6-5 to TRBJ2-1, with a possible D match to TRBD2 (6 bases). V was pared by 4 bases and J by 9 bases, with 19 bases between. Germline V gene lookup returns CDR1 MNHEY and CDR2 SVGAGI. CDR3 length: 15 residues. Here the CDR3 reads CASSFHGTPRGEQFF. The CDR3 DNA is TGTGCCAGCAGTTTCCATGGGACTCCTCGGGGTGAGCAGTTCTTC.

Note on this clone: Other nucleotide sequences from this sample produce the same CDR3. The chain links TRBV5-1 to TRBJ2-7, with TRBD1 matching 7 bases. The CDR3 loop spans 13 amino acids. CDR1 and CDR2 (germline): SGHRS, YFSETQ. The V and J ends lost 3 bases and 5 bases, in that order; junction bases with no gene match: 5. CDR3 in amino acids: CASSSYRGDEQYF. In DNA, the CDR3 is TGCGCCAGCAGCTCCTACAGGGGCGACGAGCAGTACTTC.

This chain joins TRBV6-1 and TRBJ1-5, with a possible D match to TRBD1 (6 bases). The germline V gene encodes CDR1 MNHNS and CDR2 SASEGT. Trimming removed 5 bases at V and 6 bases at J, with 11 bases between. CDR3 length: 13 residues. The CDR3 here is CASSRGAVQPQHF. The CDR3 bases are TGTGCCAGCAGTAGGGGGGCCGTTCAGCCCCAGCATTTT.

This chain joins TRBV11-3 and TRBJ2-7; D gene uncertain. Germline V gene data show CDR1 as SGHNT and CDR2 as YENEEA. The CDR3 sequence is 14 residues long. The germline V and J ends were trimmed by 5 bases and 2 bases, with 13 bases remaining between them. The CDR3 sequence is CASSPYPSAYEQYF. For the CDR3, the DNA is TGTGCCAGCAGCCCCTACCCAAGTGCCTACGAGCAGTACTTC.

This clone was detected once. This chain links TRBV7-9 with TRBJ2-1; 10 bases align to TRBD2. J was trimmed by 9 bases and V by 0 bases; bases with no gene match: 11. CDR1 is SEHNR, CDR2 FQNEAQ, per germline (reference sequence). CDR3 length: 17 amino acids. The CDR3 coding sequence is TGTGCCAGCAGCTTAGCGGTGGCTAGCGGGAGACGCGGTGAGCAGTTCTTC. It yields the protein CASSLAVASGRRGEQFF.

The DNA for the CDR3 is TGTGCCAGCCTTCGCCCCGGGACAGGGGCTGAAGCTTTCTTT. Protein: CASLRPGTGAEAFF. This chain links TRBV28 with TRBJ1-1; 10 bases match TRBD1. The CDR3 is 14 residues long. Losses at the gene ends were 8 bases for V and 6 bases for J; bases not matched to a gene: 9. The germline CDR1 and CDR2 sequences are MDHEN and SYDVKM.